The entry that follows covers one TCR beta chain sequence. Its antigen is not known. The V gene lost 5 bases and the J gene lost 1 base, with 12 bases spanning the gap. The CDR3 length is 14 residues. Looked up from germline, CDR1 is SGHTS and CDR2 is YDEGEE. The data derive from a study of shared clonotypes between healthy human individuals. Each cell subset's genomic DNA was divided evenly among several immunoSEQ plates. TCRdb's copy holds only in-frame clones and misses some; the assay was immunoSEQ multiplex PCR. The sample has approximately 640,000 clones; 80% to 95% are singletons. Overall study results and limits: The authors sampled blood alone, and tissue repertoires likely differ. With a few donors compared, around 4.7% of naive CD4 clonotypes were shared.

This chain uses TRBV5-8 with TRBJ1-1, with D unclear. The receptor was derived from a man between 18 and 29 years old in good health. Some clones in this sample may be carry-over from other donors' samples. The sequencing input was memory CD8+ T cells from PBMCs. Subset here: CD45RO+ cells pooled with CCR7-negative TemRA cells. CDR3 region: CASRGQSRNTEAFF. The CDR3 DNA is TGTGCCAGCAGGGGCCAGAGCCGGAACACTGAAGCTTTCTTT.